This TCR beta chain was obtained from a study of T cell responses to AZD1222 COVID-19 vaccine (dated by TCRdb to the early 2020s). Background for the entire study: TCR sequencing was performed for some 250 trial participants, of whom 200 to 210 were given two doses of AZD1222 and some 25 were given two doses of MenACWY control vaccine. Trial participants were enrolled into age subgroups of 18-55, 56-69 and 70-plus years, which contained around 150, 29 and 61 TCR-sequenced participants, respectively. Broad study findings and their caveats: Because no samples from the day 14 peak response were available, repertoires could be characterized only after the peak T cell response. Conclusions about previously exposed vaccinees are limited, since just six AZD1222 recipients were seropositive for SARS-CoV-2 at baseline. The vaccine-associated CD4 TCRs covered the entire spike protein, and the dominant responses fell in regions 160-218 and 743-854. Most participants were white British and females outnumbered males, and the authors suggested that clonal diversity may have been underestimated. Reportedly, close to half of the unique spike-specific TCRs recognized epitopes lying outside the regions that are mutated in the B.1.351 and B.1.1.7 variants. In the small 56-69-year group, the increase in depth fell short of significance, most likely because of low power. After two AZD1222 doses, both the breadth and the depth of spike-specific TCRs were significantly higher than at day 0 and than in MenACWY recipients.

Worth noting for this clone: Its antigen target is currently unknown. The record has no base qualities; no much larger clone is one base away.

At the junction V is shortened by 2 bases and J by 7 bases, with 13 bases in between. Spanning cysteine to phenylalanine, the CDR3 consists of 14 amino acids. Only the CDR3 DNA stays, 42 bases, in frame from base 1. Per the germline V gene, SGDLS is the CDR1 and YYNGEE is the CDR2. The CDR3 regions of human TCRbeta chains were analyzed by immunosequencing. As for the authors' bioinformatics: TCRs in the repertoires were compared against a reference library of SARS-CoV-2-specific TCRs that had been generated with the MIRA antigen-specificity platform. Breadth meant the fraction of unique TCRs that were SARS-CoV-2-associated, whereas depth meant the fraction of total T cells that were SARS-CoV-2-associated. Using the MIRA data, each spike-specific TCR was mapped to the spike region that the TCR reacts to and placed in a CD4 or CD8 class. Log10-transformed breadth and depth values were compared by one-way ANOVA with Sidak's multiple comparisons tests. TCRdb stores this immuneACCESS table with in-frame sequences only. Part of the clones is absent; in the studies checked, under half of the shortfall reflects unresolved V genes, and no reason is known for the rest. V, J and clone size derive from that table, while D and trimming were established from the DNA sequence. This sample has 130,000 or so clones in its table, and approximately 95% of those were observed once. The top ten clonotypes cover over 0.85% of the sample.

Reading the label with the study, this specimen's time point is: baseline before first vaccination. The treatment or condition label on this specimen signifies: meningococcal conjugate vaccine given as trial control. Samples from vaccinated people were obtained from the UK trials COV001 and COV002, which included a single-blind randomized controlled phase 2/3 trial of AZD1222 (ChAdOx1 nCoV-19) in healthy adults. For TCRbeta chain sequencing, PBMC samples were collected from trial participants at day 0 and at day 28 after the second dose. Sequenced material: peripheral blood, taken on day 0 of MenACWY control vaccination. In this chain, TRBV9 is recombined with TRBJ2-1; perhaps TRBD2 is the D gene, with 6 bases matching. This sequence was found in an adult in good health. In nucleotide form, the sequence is TGTGCCAGCAGCGTGGGCGGGACCGGGAATGAGCAGTTCTTC. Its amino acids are CASSVGGTGNEQFF.